This T cell receptor (beta chain) was documented in a study of HIV-infected children after antiretroviral therapy interruption. Study summary: Children's median ages were about 9.5 years and 8 years by group.

RNA-based 3' RACE libraries used unique molecular identifiers. TCRdb re-called the 3' RACE reads with MiXCR, one entry per CDR3 protein. The sample includes some 40,000 distinct CDR3 sequences, about 7% of them seen just once. This CDR3 is built from 15 residues. V was pared by 5 bases and J by 2 bases, with 15 bases between. Noted treatment: PENTA 11 planned treatment interruption arm or continuous ART arm. This clonotype was seen repeatedly, ten times or more. The chain recombines TRBV12-3 or TRBV12-4 with TRBJ1-2; D uncertain. The TCR sequence derives from a pool of human donors with HIV. The source material was CD45RA+ CD4+ T cells from PBMCs, pooled from several time points, sampled from a donor given antiretroviral therapy, either interrupted or continuous. The subset here: naive CD4+ CD45RA+ CD45RO- T cells. Here the CDR3 reads CASSPDPYSNYGYTF. The CDR3 nucleotides read TGTGCCAGCAGTCCTGACCCGTACTCGAACTATGGCTACACCTTC.